Reported below is one T cell receptor (beta chain). Assay used: immunoSEQ multiplex PCR; TCRdb lists only in-frame clones, some missing. The data show 350,000 to 450,000 clones, over 75% seen once. V was shortened by 5 bases and J by 1 base, with 15 bases between the two germline ends. The germline V gene encodes CDR1 MNHEY and CDR2 SMNVEV (reference sequence). The CDR3 is 15 residues long. This entry is derived from a study of control samples from healthy donors and cancer patients. Sequencing was done on a sample of PBMCs. This rearrangement joins TRBV27 to TRBJ2-7, with D perhaps given as TRBD1 or TRBD2 (5 bases each). This sequence originates from a man aged 35-49 years with head and neck cancer. The CDR3 loop is CASSPHGTASYEQYF. CDR3 nucleotides: TGTGCCAGCAGTCCTCACGGGACGGCTTCCTACGAGCAGTACTTC.